The source of this TCR beta chain is a study of T cells after posttransplantation cyclophosphamide. General study findings and limits: Later blood repertoires were often dominated by clones from the donor CD8+ memory compartment. TRB clonality was highly associated with recipient CMV seropositivity and reactivation.

CDR1 and CDR2 (germline): SEHNR, FQNEAQ (reference sequence). The CDR3 spans 15 residues. V was cut by 3 bases and J by 5 bases, with 14 bases left in between. Only in-frame clones appear in the TCRdb table, and some are missing; sequencing was by immunoSEQ multiplex PCR. The table includes 12,000 or so clones, about nine tenths detected once. Concerning this clone: Antigen unknown.

Treatment was busulfan-fludarabine conditioning, a marrow graft, and cyclophosphamide on days +3 and +4. This chain connects TRBV7-9 to TRBJ2-1, with unresolved D. The starting material was PBMCs, obtained after allogeneic stem cell transplant with posttransplant cyclophosphamide. The sequence derives from a female patient between 25 and 45 years old who received an allogeneic stem cell transplant from an unrelated donor, was CMV-positive, and had no GVHD. The T cells may partly be graft donor cells. The CDR3 DNA reads as TGTGCCAGCAGCTTCTCAAGTTCCGGAGACAATGAGCAGTTCTTC. Encoded protein: CASSFSSSGDNEQFF.